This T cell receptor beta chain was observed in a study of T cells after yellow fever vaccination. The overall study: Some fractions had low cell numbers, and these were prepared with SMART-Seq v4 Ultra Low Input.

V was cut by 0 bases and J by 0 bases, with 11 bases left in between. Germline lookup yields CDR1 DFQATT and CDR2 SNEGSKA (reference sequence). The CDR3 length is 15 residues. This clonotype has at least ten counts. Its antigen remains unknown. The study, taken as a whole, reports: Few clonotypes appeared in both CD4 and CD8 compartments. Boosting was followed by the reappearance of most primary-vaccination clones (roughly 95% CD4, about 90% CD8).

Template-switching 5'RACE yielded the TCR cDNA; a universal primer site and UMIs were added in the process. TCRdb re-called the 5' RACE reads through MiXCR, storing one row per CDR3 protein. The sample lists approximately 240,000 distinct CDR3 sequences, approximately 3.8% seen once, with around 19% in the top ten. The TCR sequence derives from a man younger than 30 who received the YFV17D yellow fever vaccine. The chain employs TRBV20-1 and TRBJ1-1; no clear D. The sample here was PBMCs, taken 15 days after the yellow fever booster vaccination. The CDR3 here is CSARDPAGMNTEAFF. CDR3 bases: TGCAGTGCTAGAGATCCGGCGGGGATGAACACTGAAGCTTTCTTT.